Each of the 24 T cell receptor beta chains below was sequenced from the same sample in a study of blood T cell repertoires in COVID-19 (TCRdb year 2020). Library preparation employed the immunoSEQ multiplex PCR assay. As stored in TCRdb, this immuneACCESS dataset retains in-frame rearrangements with V and J assigned. A fraction of the clones does not appear; measured against another copy, unresolved V genes explain less than half of the discrepancy, and the remainder lacks a known reason. The sample profile shows under 250,000 clones; roughly 81% of them were found once. The ten largest clonotypes hold around 2.9% of the sample. The sequencing sample was made of peripheral blood. These receptors all stem from a man between 50 and 59 years old who had recovered from COVID-19.

To note about this clone: The same CDR3 is also encoded by other DNA sequences in this sample. The rearrangement joins TRBV27 to TRBJ2-5, with 7 bases identical to TRBD2. The CDR3 is made up of 12 amino acids. The ends lost 5 bases at V and 5 bases at J; junction bases unmatched: 2. From germline, CDR1 is MNHEY and CDR2 SMNVEV (reference sequence). The CDR3 protein is CASSPGGETQYF. CDR3 DNA sequence: TGTGCCAGCAGTCCCGGGGGGGAGACCCAGTACTTC.

The chain employs TRBV5-1 and TRBJ2-1; 7 bases map to TRBD2. Germline lookup yields CDR1 SGHRS and CDR2 YFSETQ. V was clipped by 2 bases and J by 2 bases; unmatched bases: 13. The CDR3 spans 18 residues. The CDR3 sequence is CASSFFEAGLAAYNEQFF. CDR3 in DNA: TGCGCCAGCAGCTTTTTTGAAGCAGGCCTAGCGGCCTACAATGAGCAGTTCTTC.

The count of this clone is one. The rearrangement uses TRBV11-2 and TRBJ1-4, with 11 bases identical to TRBD1. J was trimmed by 4 bases and V by 1 base; bases with no gene match: 11. CDR1 is SGHAT and CDR2 is FQNNGV in the germline V gene. The CDR3 runs to 19 residues. CDR3 nucleotides: TGTGCCAGCAGCTTAGTTTTGGGCGGACAGGGGGCAGTTAATGAAAAACTGTTTTTT. Translating gives CASSLVLGGQGAVNEKLFF.

The rearrangement joins TRBV5-1 to TRBJ1-2; D ambiguous. Trimming took 3 bases from V and 4 from J, leaving 13 bases between them. The CDR3 is made up of 14 amino acids. Looked up from germline, CDR1 is SGHRS and CDR2 is YFSETQ. CDR3 bases: TGCGCCAGCAGCTCCGGACGAAGCGGCTATGGCTACACCTTC. This codes for CASSSGRSGYGYTF.

J is TRBJ1-1 and V is TRBV27; 10 bases match TRBD1. Germline V lookup: CDR1 MNHEY, CDR2 SMNVEV (reference sequence). V was clipped by 5 bases and J by 10 bases; unmatched bases: 7. The CDR3 consists of 13 residues. The CDR3: CASSVRQGAGAFF. The DNA for the CDR3 is TGTGCCAGCAGTGTACGACAGGGGGCCGGAGCTTTCTTT.

The rearrangement links TRBV30 to TRBJ1-5, with TRBD1 matching over 7 bases. The CDR3 has 14 residues. Unmatched junction bases numbered 10, after V lost 2 bases and J lost 9 bases. Germline lookup yields CDR1 GTSNPN and CDR2 SVGIG (reference sequence). In DNA, the CDR3 is TGTGCCTGGAGTCCGGGACAGCACCTTGGGCCCCAGCATTTT. Residues: CAWSPGQHLGPQHF.

This chain connects TRBV27 to TRBJ2-5, with TRBD2 matching 7 bases. The CDR3 spans 15 residues. Germline V gives CDR1 MNHEY, CDR2 SMNVEV (reference sequence). V shed 2 bases, J shed 2 bases, and the junction held 5 bases outside the gene matches. The DNA for the CDR3 is TGTGCCAGCAGTTTACGAGCGGGGAGACAAGAGACCCAGTACTTC. Its protein product is CASSLRAGRQETQYF.

In nucleotides, the CDR3 is TGTGCCAGCTCACCATTCCGAGCGGGAGCGTATTACAATGAGCAGTTCTTC. Translated, it gives CASSPFRAGAYYNEQFF. The chain joins TRBV18 to TRBJ2-1; 8 nucleotides align to TRBD2. Germline CDR1 KGHSH, CDR2 LQKENI. The CDR3 has 17 residues. The J segment lost 4 bases and the V segment lost 2 bases, leaving 10 bases of the junction unmatched.

The V and J genes are TRBV7-8 and TRBJ2-2; D not certain. The CDR3 is made up of 13 amino acids. Germline V gives CDR1 SGHVS, CDR2 FQNEAQ. Deletions cut 5 bases from V and 5 bases from J, with 9 bases between. CDR3 loop: CASSVYRTGELFF. In DNA, the CDR3 is TGTGCCAGCAGCGTCTACAGAACCGGGGAGCTGTTTTTT. Together with reference TRBV7-8 and TRBJ2-2, the CDR3 gives the full variable domain: GAGVSQSPRYKVAKRGQDVALRCDPISGHVSLFWYQQALGQGPEFLTYFQNEAQLDKSGLPSDRFFAERPEGSVSTLKIQRTQQEDSAVYLCASSVYRTGELFFGEGSRLTVL.

The chain combines TRBV5-1 with TRBJ2-1; 8 bases line up with TRBD2. V shed 7 bases and J 0 bases; nucleotides not matched to a gene: 21. Per the germline V gene, CDR1 is SGHRS and CDR2 is YFSETQ. The CDR3 totals 20 residues. The chain's CDR3 is CASDFAAGGPESSSYNEQFF. The CDR3 DNA reads as TGCGCCAGCGACTTTGCGGCGGGAGGACCAGAATCAAGCTCCTACAATGAGCAGTTCTTC.

This chain connects TRBV11-2 to TRBJ2-7, with 12 bases that match TRBD2. After removal of 1 base from V and 4 bases from J, the junction contained 11 bases not matched to a gene. The germline CDR1 and CDR2 sequences are SGHAT and FQNNGV. This CDR3 has 18 amino acids. CDR3 region: CASSLGLAGVTLLYEQYF. The DNA of the CDR3 is TGTGCCAGCAGCTTAGGACTAGCGGGAGTAACGCTATTGTACGAGCAGTACTTC.

The chain carries TRBV4-1 and TRBJ1-2, with a possible D match to TRBD1 (6 bases). Germline V gene sequence: CDR1 MGHRA, CDR2 YSYEKL. The CDR3 contains 16 residues. V shed 0 bases and J shed 0 bases, with 11 bases lying between them. In nucleotides, the CDR3 is TGCGCCAGCAGCCAAGAACAGGGTAGGACTAACTATGGCTACACCTTC. This gives the protein CASSQEQGRTNYGYTF.

This clone appeared a single time. The V gene is TRBV3-1 (or the pseudogene TRBV3-2), the J gene TRBJ1-1; 7 nucleotides agree with TRBD1. The ends lost 3 bases at V and 3 bases at J; junction bases unmatched: 7. The V gene's germline CDR1 is LGHDT and CDR2 YNNKEL (reference sequence). The CDR3 is 15 amino acids. The CDR3 DNA reads as TGTGCCAGCAGCCAGGAGGACAGGCGCTACACTGAAGCTTTCTTT. This translates into CASSQEDRRYTEAFF.

V is TRBV19 and J is TRBJ2-1; perhaps TRBD1 as D (5 bases). Germline-derived CDR1 and CDR2 are LNHDA and SQIVND (reference sequence). V lost 0 bases and J 0 bases, leaving 9 bases between the germline ends. CDR3 length: 16 amino acids. Here the CDR3 reads CASSIDRGASYNEQFF. Here the CDR3 DNA reads TGTGCCAGTAGTATAGATAGGGGTGCCTCCTACAATGAGCAGTTCTTC.

This chain connects TRBV3-1 (or the pseudogene TRBV3-2) to TRBJ2-7, with a tentative D call TRBD2 (5 bases). Per germline, CDR1 LGHDT and CDR2 YNNKEL (reference sequence). The V and J ends lost 1 base and 6 bases respectively, with 7 bases between them. The CDR3 sequence is 12 residues long. In DNA, the CDR3 is TGTGCCAGCAGCCAAGGGGAGTTCGAGCAGTACTTC. Amino acid sequence: CASSQGEFEQYF.

The chain uses TRBV6-5 and TRBJ2-7, with 10 bases matching TRBD2. This CDR3 is 14 amino acids long. Germline assignment: CDR1 MNHEY and CDR2 SVGAGI. V was clipped by 6 bases and J by 9 bases; unmatched bases: 11. CDR3 nucleotides: TGTGCCAGCAGGACTAGCGGGCTATTCTCGGGGCAGTACTTC. It encodes CASRTSGLFSGQYF.

This clone occurred once. This chain links TRBV6-2 or TRBV6-3 with TRBJ1-1, with TRBD1 matching 9 bases. The CDR3 spans 17 residues. J lost 0 bases, V lost 2 bases, and 7 bases had no gene match. The germline V gene has CDR1 MNHEY and CDR2 SVGEGT. This chain's CDR3 is CASSYGGTGIMNTEAFF. The DNA for the CDR3 is TGTGCCAGCAGTTACGGTGGGACAGGGATCATGAACACTGAAGCTTTCTTT.

J is TRBJ1-5 and V is TRBV2, with TRBD1 matching over 8 bases. J lost 1 base, V lost 6 bases, and 8 bases had no gene match. This CDR3 contains 16 residues. CDR1 SNHLY and CDR2 FYNNEI come from the germline V gene. CDR3 nucleotides: TGTGCCAGCAGACCAGACAGGGGTTCGAGCAATCAGCCCCAGCATTTT. This codes for CASRPDRGSSNQPQHF.

The V and J genes are TRBV4-2 and TRBJ2-5, with a possible D match to TRBD2 (5 bases). V gave up 1 base and J gave up 4 bases, with 10 bases separating them. Looked up from germline, CDR1 is LGHNA and CDR2 is YNFKEQ. This CDR3 is 14 amino acids long. The CDR3 bases are TGTGCCAGCAGCCAAGCCGGGGTTAGAGAGACCCAGTACTTC. Protein product: CASSQAGVRETQYF.

The genes are TRBV9 and TRBJ1-1; weak D call: TRBD1 (5 bases). Trimming took off 1 base at V and 5 bases at J, with 12 bases between the two ends. This CDR3 region has 14 residues. The germline V gene encodes CDR1 SGDLS and CDR2 YYNGEE. The CDR3 loop reads CASSVTPGRTEAFF. CDR3 nucleotide sequence: TGTGCCAGCAGCGTAACACCAGGGAGGACTGAAGCTTTCTTT.

V and J are TRBV7-9 and TRBJ1-3; D call uncertain. Per germline, CDR1 SEHNR and CDR2 FQNEAQ (reference sequence). Deletions cut 3 bases from V and 8 bases from J, with 26 bases between. This CDR3 has 18 residues. The CDR3 reads CASSLANTGLSYGDTIYF. The CDR3, as DNA: TGTGCCAGCAGCTTGGCGAACACGGGCTTAAGCTACGGGGACACCATATATTTT.

In this sample, this clone turned up once. The rearrangement joins TRBV29-1 to TRBJ1-1; 8 nucleotides line up with TRBD1. Trimming cost V 8 bases and J 12 bases; bases outside gene matches: 23. CDR1 is SQVTM and CDR2 is ANQGSEA in the germline V gene. The CDR3 is made up of 15 amino acids. The CDR3 region is CSTSDRARVEGLTFF. The CDR3 bases are TGCAGCACCTCGGACAGGGCGAGGGTTGAGGGATTGACTTTCTTT.

This chain joins TRBV15 and TRBJ2-1; TRBD2 agrees at 8 bases. Germline V gene lookup returns CDR1 LNHNV and CDR2 YYDKDF (reference sequence). V lost 5 bases to trimming and J lost 3 bases; unmatched junction nucleotides: 12. The CDR3 has 17 residues. CDR3 DNA: TGTGCCACCAGCCGGGGGGGTTGGAGGGTGAGCTACAATGAGCAGTTCTTC. This codes for CATSRGGWRVSYNEQFF.

This clone was seen more than once but under ten times. This chain joins TRBV2 and TRBJ1-5; 7 positions match TRBD1. This CDR3 spans 18 amino acids. Germline values: CDR1 SNHLY, CDR2 FYNNEI. V was clipped by 3 bases and J by 0 bases; unmatched bases: 11. The CDR3 sequence: CASSEDLLTGYSNQPQHF. The CDR3 DNA sequence: TGTGCCAGCAGTGAGGATCTCTTGACAGGGTATAGCAATCAGCCCCAGCATTTT.